These T cell receptor beta chains were read from a single sample in a study of T cell repertoires in cytomegalovirus infection. Using its own MiXCR run on the reads, TCRdb lists one record per CDR3 protein. In the table there are approximately 240,000 distinct CDR3 sequences, more than 9% of which are singletons. The sequenced sample consisted of PBMCs. The receptor source for this set is a human donor in good health (CMV status not recorded). Some clones in this sample may be carry-over from other donors' samples. Each CDR3 is given with its conserved first and last residue. The D gene is left open where the match is weak. Clone sizes are given selectively: once, few, many, or a class where the clone is expanded.

clone_size	v_call	j_call	d_call	cdr3_nt	cdr3_aa
NA	TRBV11-1	TRBJ2-1	TRBD2	TGTGCCAGCAGCTCAGGGATCCTAGCGGGAGGGCCCCGCAATGAGCAGTTCTTC	CASSSGILAGGPRNEQFF
many	TRBV6-2/TRBV6-3	TRBJ2-1	TRBD1	TGTGCCGGTTCGGGGACAGGAAATGAGCAGTTCTTC	CAGSGTGNEQFF
few	TRBV7-9	TRBJ2-5	NA	TGTGCCAGCAGCTTAGCTCCGCAGCAGACCCAGTACTTC	CASSLAPQQTQYF
NA	TRBV5-1	TRBJ1-4	NA	TGCGCCACAAAAGCGGGAGGAGCAACTAATGAAAAACTGTTTTTT	CATKAGGATNEKLFF
many	TRBV7-2	TRBJ1-4	TRBD1	TGTGCCAGCAGCCCACGGTCGTGGGACAGTATGTTTTTT	CASSPRSWDSMFF
many	TRBV19	TRBJ2-1	NA	TGTGCCAGTAGTATAGTTGGTTCCTACAATGAGCAGTTCTTC	CASSIVGSYNEQFF
NA	TRBV27	TRBJ2-7	NA	TGTGCCAGCATCCGCACCTTACAGGGCGCCTACGAGCAGTACTTC	CASIRTLQGAYEQYF
many	TRBV7-2	TRBJ1-5	TRBD1	TGTGCCAGCAGCTTAGGACAGGGCCATCAGCCCCAGCATTTT	CASSLGQGHQPQHF
many	TRBV11-2	TRBJ1-5	NA	TGTGCCAGCAGCTTTGGGGTTAGTCAGCCCCAGCATTTT	CASSFGVSQPQHF
many	TRBV9	TRBJ1-2	NA	TGTGCCAGCAGCGTAGACTCAGGGAGGAACTATGGCTACACCTTC	CASSVDSGRNYGYTF
many	TRBV6-2/TRBV6-3	TRBJ2-3	TRBD1	TGTGCCAGCTCAGGGGGTGACCTCACAGATACGCAGTATTTT	CASSGGDLTDTQYF
NA	TRBV29-1	TRBJ1-5	NA	TGCGGCCATTTGTCTAGCAATCAGCCCCAGCATTTT	CGHLSSNQPQHF
many	TRBV7-2	TRBJ1-6	NA	TGTGCCAGCAGCTTCGGACGGAGCTCCTATAATTCACCCCTCCACTTT	CASSFGRSSYNSPLHF
NA	TRBV12-3/TRBV12-4	TRBJ2-2	NA	TGTGCCAGCAGTTTTGGGACGGGGATCGGGGAGCTGTTTTTT	CASSFGTGIGELFF
NA	TRBV28	TRBJ2-7	NA	TGTGCCATCTCCGGGTCCCCGCCTTACGAGCAGTACTTC	CAISGSPPYEQYF
NA	TRBV20-1	TRBJ2-7	TRBD2	TGCAGTGCTATATCCGGGGAGGGCAGGGAATACGAGCAGTACTTC	CSAISGEGREYEQYF
many	TRBV6-6	TRBJ2-1	NA	TGTGCCAGCCGACAGCTCTCCTACAATGAGCAGTTCTTC	CASRQLSYNEQFF
many	TRBV28	TRBJ2-6	NA	TGTGCCAGCAGTTTATGGGCTGACTCTGGGGCCAACGTCCTGACTTTC	CASSLWADSGANVLTF
many	TRBV7-2	TRBJ2-7	NA	TGTGCCAGCAGCTTATGGGTCGCCTCCTACGAGCAGTACTTC	CASSLWVASYEQYF
many	TRBV6-5	TRBJ2-5	TRBD1	TGTGCCAGCAGTTACTTACAACCCGGGACAGGCGGCCAAGAGACCCAGTACTTC	CASSYLQPGTGGQETQYF
NA	TRBV20-1	TRBJ2-7	TRBD2	TGCAGTGCTCCCCTTAGCGGGAGATCAGACGAGCAGTACTTC	CSAPLSGRSDEQYF
many	TRBV28	TRBJ2-3	NA	TGTGCCAGCAGTCCCGGCGGGCTCATTAGCACAGATACGCAGTATTTT	CASSPGGLISTDTQYF
many	TRBV5-1	TRBJ1-1	NA	TGCGCCAGCAGCTTGGGCGGGCAGAACACTGAAGCTTTCTTT	CASSLGGQNTEAFF
many	TRBV7-6	TRBJ2-2	NA	TGTGCCAGCAGCTTAATCGGTGGGGGGGAGCTGTTTTTT	CASSLIGGGELFF
few	TRBV19	TRBJ2-5	NA	TGTGCCAGTAGTATAGATCTGGAAGAGACCCAGTACTTC	CASSIDLEETQYF
many	TRBV20-1	TRBJ1-5	NA	TGCAGTGCTAGAGTCGGTGGTAATCAGCCCCAGCATTTT	CSARVGGNQPQHF
NA	TRBV5-4	TRBJ2-1	NA	TGTGCCAGCAGCTTTGGTTCTGGGGTTGGTGAGCAGTTCTTC	CASSFGSGVGEQFF
NA	TRBV7-4	TRBJ2-7	NA	TGTGCCAGCAGCTTAGCGTTGGGGGCGTCCTACGAGCAGTACTTC	CASSLALGASYEQYF
NA	TRBV9	TRBJ1-3	NA	TGTGCCAGCAGCGCCTTTGCCCGGACCCTCTCTGGAAACACCATATATTTT	CASSAFARTLSGNTIYF
many	TRBV7-2	TRBJ2-7	TRBD1	TGTGCCAGCAGCCAAGGGGACAGGAGGTACGAGCAGTACTTC	CASSQGDRRYEQYF
many	TRBV14	TRBJ2-3	NA	TGTGCCAGCAGCCAGGGCAGTCGGTTATTCGGGGAGTATTTT	CASSQGSRLFGEYF
many	TRBV7-2	TRBJ2-7	NA	TGTGCCAGCAGCTTAGATTCTAGCTTCAACGAGCAGTACTTC	CASSLDSSFNEQYF
NA	TRBV7-6	TRBJ2-6	NA	TGTGCCAGCAGCCCTAAATCGGAAGCTTCCTCTGGGGCCAACGTCCTGACTTTC	CASSPKSEASSGANVLTF
many	TRBV7-2	TRBJ2-7	TRBD1	TGTGCCAGCAGCTTCCCGGGACAGCCTTACGAGCAGTACTTC	CASSFPGQPYEQYF
many	TRBV19	TRBJ2-7	TRBD2	TGTGCCAGTACCCATGAGAGGACTAGAAACGAGCAGTACTTC	CASTHERTRNEQYF
many	TRBV7-9	TRBJ1-2	NA	TGTGCCAGCTCTAACCAACAGGGCATGCGATTCGGTGGCTACACCTTC	CASSNQQGMRFGGYTF
NA	TRBV29-1	TRBJ1-1	TRBD1	TGCAGCGTTACACCGGGACAGCTCACTGAAGCTTTCTTT	CSVTPGQLTEAFF
few	TRBV29-1	TRBJ2-7	NA	TGCAGCGTTAGTGGGGGGTCTTCCTACGAGCAGTACTTC	CSVSGGSSYEQYF
NA	TRBV14	TRBJ1-3	TRBD1	TGTGCCAGCAGCCAACTCCAAGGACAGGGGGCCGGAAACACCATATATTTT	CASSQLQGQGAGNTIYF
once	TRBV28	TRBJ1-5	TRBD1	TGTGCCAGCAGTTCGGGACAGGGCTATAATCAGCCCCAGCATTTT	CASSSGQGYNQPQHF
many	TRBV7-2	TRBJ1-1	NA	TGTGCCAGCGGGAGGAACACTGAAGCTTTCTTT	CASGRNTEAFF
NA	TRBV11-2	TRBJ1-1	NA	TGTGCCAGCAGCTTAGATCTAAGCATCCAGGCTTTCTTT	CASSLDLSIQAFF
few	TRBV28	TRBJ2-1	TRBD1	TGTGCCAGCAGCCCCGGGGGACAGGGGTCCCCCTACAATGAGCAGTTCTTC	CASSPGGQGSPYNEQFF
few	TRBV11-2	TRBJ2-3	TRBD2	TGTGCCAGCAGCTTCAATAGCGGGGTTGGAGATACGCAGTATTTT	CASSFNSGVGDTQYF